This T cell receptor beta chain was identified in a study of blood T cell repertoires in COVID-19. Germline CDR1 and CDR2: SGDLS and YYNGEE. V shed 0 bases and J shed 7 bases, with 10 bases lying between them. The CDR3 loop spans 14 amino acids. In the source study's methods: Estimates of nucleated cell counts were drawn from the amplification of reference gene primers. The method was immunoSEQ multiplex PCR; TCRdb's version includes in-frame clones alone and lacks a portion of them. V and J calls and clone size are as listed in that table; D and trimming were resolved from the DNA. The sample shows 130,000 to 150,000 clones, roughly 83% of them seen only once.

The V and J genes are TRBV9 and TRBJ1-4; maybe TRBD1 (5 bases). This TCR was recovered from an elderly woman with acute or convalescent COVID-19. The material sequenced was peripheral blood. The CDR3 sequence: CASSVEGVAEKLFF. Here the CDR3 DNA reads TGTGCCAGCAGCGTAGAAGGGGTAGCTGAAAAACTGTTTTTT.